The clone carrying this TCR beta chain was recorded many times. Its specificity is not known. This record belongs to a study of identical twins. Study observations and caveats: Invariant populations such as MAIT and iNKT cells could partly muddle zero-insertion analyses. With abundant cord blood beta clonotypes, insertions were fewer; memory repertoires showed no such pattern.

TCRdb reprocessed the 5' RACE reads via MiXCR and lists one record per CDR3 protein. The top ten clones hold about 1.5% of a sample with under 900,000 distinct CDR3 sequences, 9% to 15% of them seen once. In addition, the sample was reused for a study of yellow fever vaccine responses in identical twins. Per that paper: Twins' vaccine T cell response reportedly seemed partly convergent, partly personalized.

Sequenced sample: PBMCs. The origin of this receptor is a woman younger than 35 in good health.

Written as DNA, the CDR3 is TGTGCCAGCAGTTTACGCGGCGGTTTTAGCTCCTACAATGAGCAGTTCTTC. Translating gives CASSLRGGFSSYNEQFF. The chain has TRBV12-3 or TRBV12-4 and TRBJ2-1; no reliable D call. The V and J ends lost 2 bases and 0 bases respectively, with 14 bases between them. This CDR3 region has 17 residues.